These T cell receptor beta chains were read from a single sample in a study of blood T cell repertoires in COVID-19. Method: immunoSEQ multiplex PCR; TCRdb's copy keeps in-frame clones and lacks some. Of around 130,000 clones detected, 84% appear once; the ten largest clones hold 9% to 15%. Specimen: peripheral blood. These receptors all come from a woman aged 55-75 years with acute or convalescent COVID-19. CDR3s include the opening cysteine and the closing phenylalanine or tryptophan.

J gene,CDR3 length,V gene,CDR3 protein
TRBJ1-5,15,TRBV4-1,CASSPIGGRVQPQHF
TRBJ2-2,18,TRBV5-1,CASSLMGGTEPNTGELFF
TRBJ1-6,15,TRBV5-4,CATRVRGAYNSPLHF
TRBJ1-2,11,TRBV24-1,CATSAEFGYTF
TRBJ2-2,15,TRBV7-8,CASSQGTGYTGELFF
TRBJ1-1,14,TRBV29-1,CSGLTVPIGTEAFF
TRBJ1-2,13,TRBV4-1,CASSPQRYGGYTF
TRBJ2-2,13,TRBV6-5,CAARGGPTGELFF
TRBJ1-1,17,TRBV5-1,CASKPLGQGGPNTEAFF
TRBJ1-5,17,TRBV19,CASSTRDRGQAGQPQHF
TRBJ2-1,19,TRBV4-2,CASSQASGGARKSYNEQFF
TRBJ1-2,15,TRBV2,CASPPRGGANYGYTF
TRBJ2-5,12,TRBV3-1/TRBV3-2,CASSRGQGAQYF
TRBJ2-5,12,TRBV12-3/TRBV12-4,CASSLASETQYF
TRBJ2-7,13,TRBV6-6,CASSYNTGYEQYF
TRBJ1-1,15,TRBV18,CASSPPAGGGTEAFF
TRBJ2-2,13,TRBV2,CASSVEQTGELFF
TRBJ1-5,15,TRBV7-9,CASSDGFQGNQPQHF